These T cell receptor beta chains were read from a single sample in a study of cytomegalovirus exposure and HLA in healthy donors. Some clones are missing from TCRdb's copy, which holds only in-frame ones; the method was immunoSEQ multiplex PCR. Of about 58,000 clones in the sample, about 92% are singletons; the top ten hold about 1%. Sequenced material: PBMCs. These receptors were obtained from a man aged 18 to 30 in good health and CMV-seronegative. The CDR3 runs from the conserved cysteine through the conserved F or W. Each record gives: D gene, CDR3 length, V gene, clone size, J gene, CDR3 DNA, CDR3 protein. A D gene is named only where the DNA matches it firmly. Some rows have no size entry. The others give once, few or many, or a class for an expanded clone.

-	16	TRBV4-3	-	TRBJ2-2	TGCGCCAGCAGCCAAGATCCCCAGGGAAACACCGGGGAGCTGTTTTTT	CASSQDPQGNTGELFF
TRBD2	12	TRBV10-3	-	TRBJ2-7	TGTGCCACGTCTAGCGGCAATTACGAGCAGTACTTC	CATSSGNYEQYF
TRBD2	15	TRBV7-9	-	TRBJ2-3	TGTGCCAGCAGCTTTGTTGCGGGAGTGTCAGATACGCAGTATTTT	CASSFVAGVSDTQYF
-	16	TRBV9	-	TRBJ2-1	TGTGCCAGCAGCCGCCCGGGTAGCACCCACTACAATGAGCAGTTCTTC	CASSRPGSTHYNEQFF
-	15	TRBV4-1	-	TRBJ2-7	TGCGCCAGCAGCCAAGTTCAGGCCCAAAACTACGAGCAGTACTTC	CASSQVQAQNYEQYF
TRBD2	15	TRBV6-1	-	TRBJ2-1	TGTGCCAGCAGTGAAGGGGGGGGAATATACAATGAGCAGTTCTTC	CASSEGGGIYNEQFF
TRBD2	14	TRBV2	once	TRBJ2-7	TGTGCCAGCAGTGGCAGCGGGAGGTCCTACGAGCAGTACTTC	CASSGSGRSYEQYF
TRBD1	14	TRBV5-1	once	TRBJ2-7	TGCGCCAGCAGCTTAAACAGGGGGGACTACGAGCAGTACTTC	CASSLNRGDYEQYF
-	16	TRBV28	-	TRBJ2-1	TGTGCCAGCAGTCACCAAAGACTAAATACGAACAATGAGCAGTTCTTC	CASSHQRLNTNNEQFF
TRBD2	23	TRBV30	-	TRBJ2-2	TGTGCCTGGAGTGTTCGGCTAAGCGGAGGGACTAGCGGGAGGGCCTCGAGTCCCGGGGAGCTGTTTTTT	CAWSVRLSGGTSGRASSPGELFF
TRBD2	15	TRBV11-3	-	TRBJ2-1	TGTGCCAGCAGCAAACTAGCGGGAGCGTACAATGAGCAGTTCTTC	CASSKLAGAYNEQFF
TRBD1	16	TRBV5-6	-	TRBJ2-3	TGTGCCAGCAGCCGGACCTTGACAGGGCGCACAGATACGCAGTATTTT	CASSRTLTGRTDTQYF
-	18	TRBV2	few	TRBJ2-7	TGTGCCAGCAGTGGCCCCTCCCGGGGGGCGGGCCCGTCCTACGAGCAGTACTTC	CASSGPSRGAGPSYEQYF
-	14	TRBV5-1	-	TRBJ1-1	TGCGCCAGCAGCTTGGGACAGGAGAACACTGAAGCTTTCTTT	CASSLGQENTEAFF
-	15	TRBV4-3	once	TRBJ1-2	TGCGCCAGCAGCCAAGGCTTGGCGGGTAACTATGGCTACACCTTC	CASSQGLAGNYGYTF
-	14	TRBV28	-	TRBJ2-7	TGTGCCAGCAGTTTAACCCCGGTGGTGAGAGAGCAGTACTTC	CASSLTPVVREQYF
-	14	TRBV28	-	TRBJ2-7	TGTGCCAGCAGTTTTGAGACAGGCCCCTACGAGCAGTACTTC	CASSFETGPYEQYF
TRBD1	14	TRBV6-5	few	TRBJ1-2	TGTGCCAGCAGGACAGGGGGCTCTAACTATGGCTACACCTTC	CASRTGGSNYGYTF
-	13	TRBV11-2	-	TRBJ2-3	TGTGCCAGCAGCTTAGGAGTAGTGGAGACGCAGTATTTT	CASSLGVVETQYF
-	15	TRBV10-3	-	TRBJ2-3	TGTGCCATCAGTGACGTCCTAGCACGACCGGATACGCAGTATTTT	CAISDVLARPDTQYF
-	14	TRBV9	-	TRBJ2-2	TGTGCCAGCAGCGTAGCCAGAGGCACCGGGGAGCTGTTTTTT	CASSVARGTGELFF
TRBD1	14	TRBV4-3	-	TRBJ1-1	TGCGCCAGCAGCCAAGAGACAGGGAGGACTGAAGCTTTCTTT	CASSQETGRTEAFF
TRBD2	14	TRBV6-1	-	TRBJ2-4	TGTGCCAGCAGTGAACGGAGCGGGAGTAACATTCAGTACTTC	CASSERSGSNIQYF
-	19	TRBV5-1	-	TRBJ2-7	TGCGCCAGCAGCTCAGAGCCGATAGATACGGACTGGTCGATCTCCGAGCAGTACTTC	CASSSEPIDTDWSISEQYF
TRBD2	15	TRBV29-1	-	TRBJ2-5	TGCAGCGTGGCCCTAGCGGGAGGGCCTAGTGAGACCCAGTACTTC	CSVALAGGPSETQYF
TRBD1	15	TRBV7-2	-	TRBJ1-1	TGTGCCAGCAGGATGCCGGGACAGGGACTTCATGCAGCTTTCTTT	CASRMPGQGLHAAFF
TRBD2	15	TRBV7-2	-	TRBJ2-5	TGTGCCAGCAGCCAAATCCGGGGACTAGCAAAGACCCAGTACTTC	CASSQIRGLAKTQYF
TRBD1	15	TRBV5-8	-	TRBJ2-4	TGTGCCAGCAGCTTCGGCAGGGGGATCGAAAACATTCAGTACTTC	CASSFGRGIENIQYF
TRBD2	15	TRBV19	-	TRBJ2-3	TGTGCCAGTAATACACTGGCGGGAGACACAGATACGCAGTATTTT	CASNTLAGDTDTQYF
TRBD2	14	TRBV28	-	TRBJ2-5	TGTGCCAGCACCCTAGCGGGTAGTAGAGAGACCCAGTACTTC	CASTLAGSRETQYF
TRBD1	17	TRBV28	-	TRBJ2-1	TGTGCCAGCAGGACGGGTAGGGGGCACCTACGCTACAATGAGCAGTTCTTC	CASRTGRGHLRYNEQFF
TRBD2	15	TRBV9	-	TRBJ2-7	TGTGCCAGCAGCGTAGCAGCGGGAGGCTCCTACGAGCAGTACTTC	CASSVAAGGSYEQYF
-	16	TRBV5-1	-	TRBJ2-4	TGCGCCAGCAGCTTGACAGGTGGTATTTCCAAAAACATTCAGTACTTC	CASSLTGGISKNIQYF
-	16	TRBV4-1	few	TRBJ1-1	TGCGCCAGCAGCCAAGATCGACAGTTTATGAACACTGAAGCTTTCTTT	CASSQDRQFMNTEAFF
TRBD1	15	TRBV7-9	-	TRBJ2-1	TGTGCCAGCAGCTTAGTTGGGCAGGGGGCTGATGAGCAGTTCTTC	CASSLVGQGADEQFF
TRBD2	19	TRBV7-2	-	TRBJ2-3	TGTGCCAGCAGCTCCCGGCGACTAGCGGGAGGGGAGAAGGGAGATACGCAGTATTTT	CASSSRRLAGGEKGDTQYF